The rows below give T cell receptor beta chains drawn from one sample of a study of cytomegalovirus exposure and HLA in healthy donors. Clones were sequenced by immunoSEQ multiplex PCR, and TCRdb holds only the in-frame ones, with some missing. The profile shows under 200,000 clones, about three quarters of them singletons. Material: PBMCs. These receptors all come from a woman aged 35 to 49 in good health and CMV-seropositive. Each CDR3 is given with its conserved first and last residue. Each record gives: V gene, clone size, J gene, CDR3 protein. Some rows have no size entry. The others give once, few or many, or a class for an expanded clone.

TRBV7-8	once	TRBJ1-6	CASSLDEQDNSPLHF
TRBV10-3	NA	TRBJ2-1	CAITGLADNEQFF
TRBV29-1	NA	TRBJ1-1	CSPIRGLVEAFF
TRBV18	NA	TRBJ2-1	CASSPRLAGDNEQFF
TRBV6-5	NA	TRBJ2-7	CASRRSGGFSYEQYF
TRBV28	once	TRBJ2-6	CASNFNRGANVLSF
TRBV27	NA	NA	CASSLRQNAYEQYF
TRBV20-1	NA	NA	CSGLQGYEQYF
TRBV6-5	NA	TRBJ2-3	CASSWEAGDFTDTQYF
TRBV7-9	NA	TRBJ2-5	CSSSLLDSGAQYF
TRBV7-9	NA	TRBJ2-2	CASSSTRIYTGELFF
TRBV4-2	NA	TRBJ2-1	CASSQVSGRGNEQFF
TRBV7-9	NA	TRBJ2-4	CASSFGQGGNIQYF
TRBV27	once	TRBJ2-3	CASSLDPTGTSGRGTDTQYF
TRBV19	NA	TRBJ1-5	CASRTTGLDQPQHF
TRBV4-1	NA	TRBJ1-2	CASSQARDRAQNYGYTF
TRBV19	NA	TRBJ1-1	CASIPRDRVKNTEAFF
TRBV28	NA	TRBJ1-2	CASSPQLNYGYTF
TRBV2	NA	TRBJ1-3	CASGGQAISNTIYF
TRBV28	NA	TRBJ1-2	CASSLEGYGYTF
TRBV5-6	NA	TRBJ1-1	CASSLGTGGNTEAFF
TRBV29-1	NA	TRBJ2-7	CSVEGGIMGSYEQYF
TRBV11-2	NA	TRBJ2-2	CASSLVGGVGTGELFF